The entry that follows covers one TCR beta chain sequence. Its antigen is not known. The study sampled nominally healthy donors, though unrecorded immune exposures were likely. The PCR was carried out with 60 Vbeta primers and 13 Jbeta primers. Repertoires were generated with immunoSEQ multiplex PCR, while TCRdb's copy carries only in-frame clones and drops some. The table lists about 160,000 clones, around 79% of them singletons. Germline V gives CDR1 LGHNA, CDR2 YNFKEQ. The V end lost 4 bases, the J end lost 1 base, and 16 bases lay between the germline ends. CDR3 length equals 16 residues. The data originate from a study of cytomegalovirus exposure and HLA in healthy donors. Notes on the study in general: Other equally common chains were less clonally expanded than HLA-associated TCR beta chains, a later analysis showed.

The chain carries TRBV4-2 and TRBJ1-1; D ambiguous. The sequenced material came from PBMCs. The receptor's source is a woman between 35 and 50 years old in good health and CMV-seronegative. CDR3 nucleotides: TGTGCCAGCAGCCTAAGAGGGAGATCGAAGAACACTGAAGCTTTCTTT. Protein: CASSLRGRSKNTEAFF.